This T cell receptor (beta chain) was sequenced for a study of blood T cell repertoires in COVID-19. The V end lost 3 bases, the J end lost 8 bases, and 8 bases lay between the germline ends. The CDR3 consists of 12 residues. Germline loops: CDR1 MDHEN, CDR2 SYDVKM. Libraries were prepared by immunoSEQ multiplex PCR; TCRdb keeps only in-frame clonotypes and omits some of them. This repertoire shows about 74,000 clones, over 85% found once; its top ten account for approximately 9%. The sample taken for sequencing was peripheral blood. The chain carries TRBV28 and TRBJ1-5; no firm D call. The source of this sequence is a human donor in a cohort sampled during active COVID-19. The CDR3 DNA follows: TGTGCCAGCAGTTTTGAGGTTGAGCCCCAGCATTTT. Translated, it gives CASSFEVEPQHF.